This TCR beta chain was recorded in a study of cytomegalovirus exposure and HLA in healthy donors. Study-wide results and limits: Excluded were some V segments that proved indistinguishable, including TRBV6-2 and TRBV6-3. The authors reported that TCR beta sequences could predict HLA-A and HLA-B alleles. These predictions were accurate for most subjects in the first cohort. In a later analysis, productive TCRs from donors in an Asian-associated ancestry cluster reportedly carried fewer N-insertions than the cohort mean. It was assumed in the presence/absence analyses that sequencing depth was roughly uniform across donors.

Details on this clone: Its antigen is currently unknown.

Amplification used 60 Vbeta primers and 13 Jbeta primers. Assay used: immunoSEQ multiplex PCR; TCRdb lists only in-frame clones, some missing. Of some 150,000 clones listed, about 82% are singletons. The CDR3 loop spans 15 amino acids. Germline values: CDR1 MNHEY, CDR2 SVGAGI. Trimming took 5 bases from V and 3 from J; bases not matched to a gene: 8. The clonotype originates from a female donor in good health and CMV-seronegative. This chain joins TRBV6-5 and TRBJ1-1, with 8 bases matching TRBD1. Sequencing was performed on PBMCs. CDR3 nucleotide sequence: TGTGCCAGCAGTACGCAGGGGGCAGTAGACACTGAAGCTTTCTTT. The encoded protein is CASSTQGAVDTEAFF.